These T cell receptor beta chains were read from a single sample in a study of T cell repertoires in cytomegalovirus infection. TCRdb processed the reads anew with MiXCR; each CDR3 protein has one entry. The sample contains around 740,000 distinct CDR3 sequences, 35% of which appear only once. What was sequenced was PBMCs. The source of these receptors is a human donor in good health (CMV status not recorded). Some clones in this sample may be carry-over from other donors' samples. CDR3s include the opening cysteine and the closing phenylalanine or tryptophan. The order of the fields is D gene, V gene, clone size, J gene, CDR3 protein, CDR3 DNA. D genes are given only for firm matches. Clone size is shown for a subset of rows, as once, few, many or a class of expanded clone.

D: TRBD2; V: TRBV7-6; size: many; J: TRBJ2-5; CDR3: CASSLTSGSRETQYF; DNA: TGTGCCAGCAGCCTGACTAGCGGGAGCCGAGAGACCCAGTACTTC
D: TRBD1; V: TRBV27; size: NA; J: TRBJ1-2; CDR3: CASSIRTGQSYGYTF; DNA: TGTGCCAGCAGTATCCGGACAGGGCAGTCCTATGGCTACACCTTC
D: NA; V: TRBV7-2; size: many; J: TRBJ2-7; CDR3: CASGEGYEQYF; DNA: TGTGCCAGTGGGGAAGGCTACGAGCAGTACTTC
D: NA; V: TRBV14; size: few; J: TRBJ2-3; CDR3: CASSQDAGITDTQYF; DNA: TGTGCCAGCAGCCAAGACGCAGGGATCACAGATACGCAGTATTTT
D: NA; V: TRBV28; size: NA; J: TRBJ2-6; CDR3: CAWAKSGANVLTF; DNA: TGTGCCTGGGCAAAATCTGGGGCCAACGTCCTGACTTTC
D: NA; V: TRBV5-1; size: NA; J: TRBJ2-3; CDR3: CASSLSSVQDTQYF; DNA: TGCGCCAGCAGCTTATCTAGCGTTCAGGATACGCAGTATTTT
D: NA; V: TRBV28; size: NA; J: TRBJ2-1; CDR3: CASSLIGGYNEQFF; DNA: TGTGCCAGCAGTTTGATCGGCGGATACAATGAGCAGTTCTTC
D: NA; V: TRBV7-8; size: NA; J: TRBJ2-7; CDR3: CASSLIQGFSYEQYF; DNA: TGTGCCAGCAGCTTAATCCAGGGATTCTCCTACGAGCAGTACTTC
D: NA; V: TRBV12-3/TRBV12-4; size: few; J: TRBJ1-5; CDR3: CASSLHLGGDSNQPQHF; DNA: TGTGCCAGCAGTCTCCACCTGGGGGGGGATAGCAATCAGCCCCAGCATTTT
D: TRBD2; V: TRBV7-2; size: few; J: TRBJ2-7; CDR3: CASSRGLGNEQYF; DNA: TGTGCCAGCAGCAGGGGACTAGGAAACGAGCAGTACTTC
D: TRBD2; V: TRBV6-2/TRBV6-3; size: NA; J: TRBJ2-1; CDR3: CASSYTLLAGGPRTYNEQFF; DNA: TGTGCCAGCAGTTACACCCTACTAGCGGGAGGGCCCAGGACCTACAATGAGCAGTTCTTC
D: NA; V: TRBV27; size: few; J: TRBJ2-3; CDR3: CASGGWGQNTQYF; DNA: TGTGCCAGCGGGGGGTGGGGCCAGAATACGCAGTATTTT
D: NA; V: TRBV15; size: NA; J: TRBJ1-5; CDR3: CATSRSVGGLRSQHF; DNA: TGTGCCACCAGCAGATCGGTTGGGGGGCTGAGGTCCCAGCATTTT
D: TRBD1; V: TRBV2; size: few; J: TRBJ1-1; CDR3: CASSYDRGGSNTEAFF; DNA: TGTGCCAGCAGTTACGACAGGGGCGGATCGAACACTGAAGCTTTCTTT
D: NA; V: TRBV11-2; size: few; J: TRBJ2-7; CDR3: CASSTDLGEQYF; DNA: TGTGCCAGCAGCACCGATTTGGGGGAGCAGTACTTC
D: NA; V: TRBV6-8; size: few; J: TRBJ2-7; CDR3: CASRPDWSPEIYEQYF; DNA: TGTGCCAGCAGACCAGACTGGAGCCCCGAAATCTACGAGCAGTACTTC
D: TRBD1; V: TRBV6-5; size: NA; J: TRBJ2-7; CDR3: CASSYERGRLEQYF; DNA: TGTGCCAGCAGTTACGAGAGGGGGCGGCTCGAGCAGTACTTC
D: NA; V: TRBV29-1; size: NA; J: TRBJ2-7; CDR3: CSVDEGFGFEQYF; DNA: TGCAGCGTTGATGAGGGTTTCGGGTTCGAGCAGTACTTC
D: NA; V: TRBV4-1; size: many; J: TRBJ1-2; CDR3: CASSQRTAYGYTF; DNA: TGCGCCAGCAGCCAACGGACAGCCTATGGCTACACCTTC
D: TRBD2; V: TRBV4-1; size: few; J: TRBJ2-7; CDR3: CASSQGGDPWAYEQYF; DNA: TGCGCCAGCAGCCAGGGGGGGGACCCATGGGCCTACGAGCAGTACTTC
D: NA; V: TRBV28; size: few; J: TRBJ1-2; CDR3: CASSPGGAPYGYTF; DNA: TGTGCCAGCAGTCCGGGAGGGGCGCCTTATGGCTACACCTTC
D: NA; V: TRBV24-1; size: NA; J: TRBJ2-7; CDR3: CATSETGLLYEQYF; DNA: TGTGCCACCAGTGAAACGGGACTCCTGTACGAGCAGTACTTC
D: NA; V: TRBV6-6; size: NA; J: TRBJ1-2; CDR3: CASSDTFRNYGYTF; DNA: TGTGCCAGCAGTGACACATTTCGTAACTATGGCTACACCTTC
D: TRBD1; V: TRBV10-3; size: few; J: TRBJ2-3; CDR3: CAISESGGVADTQYF; DNA: TGTGCCATCAGTGAGTCAGGGGGCGTCGCAGATACGCAGTATTTT
D: TRBD1; V: TRBV7-2; size: few; J: TRBJ1-2; CDR3: CASSMQGAHGGYTF; DNA: TGTGCCAGCAGCATGCAGGGGGCGCATGGTGGCTACACCTTC
D: NA; V: TRBV20-1; size: few; J: TRBJ2-3; CDR3: CSAREGVDTQYF; DNA: TGCAGTGCTAGAGAGGGGGTAGATACGCAGTATTTT
D: TRBD2; V: TRBV5-6; size: NA; J: TRBJ2-7; CDR3: CASNNKGLALYEQYF; DNA: TGTGCCAGCAACAACAAAGGACTAGCGCTCTACGAGCAGTACTTC
D: NA; V: TRBV7-2; size: many; J: TRBJ2-1; CDR3: CASSLAGNSYNEQFF; DNA: TGTGCCAGCAGCTTAGCGGGGAACTCCTACAATGAGCAGTTCTTC
D: NA; V: TRBV19; size: NA; J: TRBJ2-2; CDR3: CASSTYTGDRFF; DNA: TGTGCCAGTAGTACCTACACCGGGGATCGGTTTTTT
D: NA; V: TRBV6-5; size: few; J: TRBJ2-7; CDR3: CASSRQGTSSYEQYF; DNA: TGTGCCAGCAGCCGCCAGGGGACCAGCTCCTACGAGCAGTACTTC
D: TRBD1; V: TRBV24-1; size: NA; J: TRBJ2-3; CDR3: CATSDRGTDTQYF; DNA: TGTGCCACCAGCGACAGGGGCACAGATACGCAGTATTTT
D: NA; V: TRBV28; size: many; J: TRBJ1-2; CDR3: CASSSSGLGYGYTF; DNA: TGTGCCAGCAGTTCGTCCGGTCTTGGATATGGCTACACCTTC
D: TRBD1; V: TRBV2; size: NA; J: TRBJ2-3; CDR3: CASSEGRTGTGKTDTQYF; DNA: TGTGCCAGCAGTGAGGGAAGGACCGGGACAGGGAAAACAGATACGCAGTATTTT
D: NA; V: TRBV27; size: few; J: TRBJ2-2; CDR3: CASSFFDTGELFF; DNA: TGTGCCAGCAGTTTCTTCGACACCGGGGAGCTGTTTTTT